What follows is one TCR beta chain and its context. The antigen this receptor binds is unknown. No base quality values were provided; no much bigger clone lies one nucleotide off. The data were taken from a study of blood T cell repertoires in COVID-19 (dated by TCRdb to between 2020 and 2021). General notes on the study: Samples covering the acute and convalescent phases of COVID-19 were provided by collaborators in the United States, Italy and Spain. The material from the prospective study consisted of cDNA or gDNA derived from T cells, B-cell-depleted T cells, or PBMCs. Subjects who had been exposed to COVID-19, were actively infected with it, or had recovered from it provided the deeply sampled blood TCRbeta repertoires that made up the dataset. The repertoires were released in a freely available public database intended as a resource for research on the immune response to SARS-CoV-2. Samples came from the ongoing ImmuneRACE study (first 160 participants) plus 1,254 subjects from 6 global collaborators. The sample metadata nearly always contained a de-identified subject ID, COVID-19 status, age in years and sex. Where available, HLA class I and class II types were taken from metadata supplied by the sample provider and were not determined by assay-based typing.

Paper-wide results and their limitations: Clinical and demographic metadata were provided uncurated, with the amount varying by source and participant.

TCRbeta CDR3 regions were amplified from genomic DNA using the immunoSEQ Assay, a bias-controlled multiplex PCR. In the authors' own workflow: The number of nucleated cells in each sample was estimated from the amplification of reference gene primers within the assay. To quantify the absolute abundance of each unique TCRbeta CDR3 rearrangement, sequence reads were collapsed and filtered. Productive Simpson clonality was computed per sample as the square root of Simpson's diversity index over productive rearrangements. Entries here come from immuneACCESS through TCRdb and include only in-frame sequences with V and J called. Some clones fail to appear in such tables; in the studies checked, an unresolved V gene covers under half of the shortfall, and the cause of the remainder is unknown. V, J and clone size derive from that table, while D and trimming were established from the DNA sequence. Within this sample are tens of thousands of clones, with 75% to 90% of them counted one time only. The leading ten clones occupy roughly 2.4% of the sample.

Each collaborating institution followed its own protocols to collect whole blood in K2EDTA tubes. For TCRbeta analysis, collaborator samples were shipped as frozen whole blood, as isolated PBMCs, or as DNA extracted from either sample type. The sequence was collected from a human donor in a cohort sampled during active COVID-19. Sequencing was done on a sample of peripheral blood.

DNA sequence: TGTGCCAGCAGCTGGGGGACAGGGTTCTCCGAGCAGTACTTC. Its protein is CASSWGTGFSEQYF. This chain is built from TRBV13 and TRBJ2-7; 9 junctional bases match TRBD1. V has 4 bases trimmed and J has 6 bases trimmed; junction bases matching no gene number 7. The CDR3 has 14 amino acids, counting the end cysteine and phenylalanine. The DNA shown is the 42-base CDR3, in frame from base 1. The germline V gene (reference sequence) specifies PRHDT as CDR1 and FYEKMQ as CDR2.